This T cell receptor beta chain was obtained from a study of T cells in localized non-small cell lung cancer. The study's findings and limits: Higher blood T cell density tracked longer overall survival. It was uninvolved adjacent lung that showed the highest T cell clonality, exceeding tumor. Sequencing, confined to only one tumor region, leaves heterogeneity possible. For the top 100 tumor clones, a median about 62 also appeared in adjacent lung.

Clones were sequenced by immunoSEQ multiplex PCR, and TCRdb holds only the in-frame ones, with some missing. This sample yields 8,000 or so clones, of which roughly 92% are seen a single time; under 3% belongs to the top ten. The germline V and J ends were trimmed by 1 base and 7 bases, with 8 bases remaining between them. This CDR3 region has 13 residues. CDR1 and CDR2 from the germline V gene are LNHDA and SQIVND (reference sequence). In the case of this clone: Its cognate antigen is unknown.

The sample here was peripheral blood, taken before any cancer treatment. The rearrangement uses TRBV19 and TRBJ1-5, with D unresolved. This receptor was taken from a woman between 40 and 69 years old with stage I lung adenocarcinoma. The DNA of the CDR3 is TGTGCCAGTAGTATAGGGGCAGAGCAGCCCCAGCATTTT. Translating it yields CASSIGAEQPQHF.